This T cell receptor (beta chain) was identified during a study of early T cells in non-severe SARS-CoV-2 infection. Attachment of unique molecular identifiers to individual cDNA molecules was performed. TCRdb re-analysed the 5' RACE reads in MiXCR, keeping a single row per CDR3 protein. The sample holds over 35,000 distinct CDR3 sequences; roughly 6.6% are singletons and the top ten take around 20%. This CDR3 is 17 amino acids long. Trimming removed 0 bases from V and 1 base from J, with 15 bases in between. Germline-derived CDR1 and CDR2 are LGHNA and YSLEER. This clonotype occurred many times. The gene calls are TRBV4-3 and TRBJ1-1; maybe TRBD1 (5 bases). Source: whole blood, taken at baseline. The receptor was derived from an adult who was a healthcare worker with PCR-confirmed SARS-CoV-2 infection or an uninfected control (not recorded which). The CDR3 reads CASSQDGGRPGNTEAFF. In nucleotides, the CDR3 is TGCGCCAGCAGCCAAGATGGGGGTCGGCCGGGGAACACTGAAGCTTTCTTT.